Below, 17 T cell receptor beta chains from the same sample are listed, as sequenced in a study of T cell repertoires in cytomegalovirus infection. TCRdb re-analysed the reads in MiXCR, keeping a single row per CDR3 protein. The sample shows around 230,000 distinct CDR3 sequences, around 6.6% of them seen only once. The sequencing sample was made of PBMCs. These receptors came from a human donor in good health (CMV status not recorded). Some clones in this sample may be carry-over from other donors' samples.

The gene calls are TRBV25-1 and TRBJ1-3, with D unresolved. CDR1 and CDR2 (germline): MGHDK, SYGVNS. V was trimmed by 4 bases and J by 2 bases, leaving 3 bases between them. The CDR3 has 12 amino acids. CDR3 residues: CASSAPGNTIYF. CDR3 bases: TGTGCCAGCAGTGCCCCTGGAAACACCATATATTTT.

This clonotype was counted ten times or more. The chain combines TRBV6-2 or TRBV6-3 with TRBJ2-1; 12 bases line up with TRBD2. Trimming cost V 5 bases and J 3 bases; bases outside gene matches: 14. This CDR3 is built from 19 residues. Germline V gene data show CDR1 as MNHEY and CDR2 as SVGEGT. The DNA of the CDR3 is TGTGCCAGCAGTATTTACAGGTTGGTGACTAGCGGGGGCTACAATGAGCAGTTCTTC. Amino acids: CASSIYRLVTSGGYNEQFF.

The table lists this clonotype with many counts. CDR3 protein: CASSLERTNTGELFF. The CDR3 region has the DNA TGTGCCAGCAGCTTAGAGCGGACGAACACCGGGGAGCTGTTTTTT. This chain uses TRBV7-2 with TRBJ2-2, with a possible D match to TRBD2 (5 bases). CDR1 SGHTA and CDR2 FQGNSA come from the germline V gene. V lost 1 base, J lost 0 bases, and 6 bases lay in between. This CDR3 spans 15 amino acids.

The CDR3 is CASSMDFLYEQYF. The DNA of the CDR3 is TGTGCCAGTAGTATGGACTTTCTCTACGAGCAGTACTTC. This rearrangement joins TRBV19 to TRBJ2-7; tentatively, D is TRBD2 (5 bases). The CDR3 length is 13 residues. V lost 3 bases to trimming and J lost 3 bases, with 9 bases between them. Germline values: CDR1 LNHDA, CDR2 SQIVND (reference sequence).

There are many counts of this clonotype. The V call is TRBV20-1, the J call TRBJ1-1, with 9 bases matching TRBD1. The CDR3 extends over 14 amino acids. Losses at the gene ends were 8 bases for V and 4 bases for J; bases not matched to a gene: 11. Germline CDR1 and CDR2: DFQATT and SNEGSKA (reference sequence). CDR3 sequence (DNA): TGCAGTACTAAACAGGGGGCCCAGCCCACTGAAGCTTTCTTT. Residues: CSTKQGAQPTEAFF.

Of note for this clonotype: This may stem from a read error, because a much larger clone lies one nucleotide away. The chain is built from TRBV6-5 and TRBJ1-4; perhaps TRBD1 as D (5 bases). CDR1 is MNHEY and CDR2 is SVGAGI in the germline V gene. This CDR3 has 17 residues. The CDR3 loop is CASSYKWATGPNEKLLF. Written as DNA, the CDR3 is TGTGCCAGCAGTTACAAGTGGGCGACGGGACCGAATGAAAAACTGTTGTTT.

This clonotype was seen ten or more times. This chain uses TRBV7-9 with TRBJ2-5; TRBD1 might be the D (5 bases). CDR3 size: 14 residues. Trimming stripped 5 bases from V and 5 bases from J, with 15 bases between. In germline, CDR1 is SEHNR, CDR2 FQNEAQ (reference sequence). CDR3 protein: CASSIMGGAETQYF. The DNA for the CDR3 is TGTGCCAGCAGCATTATGGGTGGGGCGGAGACCCAGTACTTC.

This clonotype showed up many times. CDR3 amino acids: CASSEWLAGGRQQFF. The CDR3 nucleotides read TGTGCCAGCAGTGAATGGCTAGCGGGGGGGCGGCAGCAGTTCTTC. The chain recombines TRBV2 with TRBJ2-1, with 12 bases matching TRBD2. Germline V gives CDR1 SNHLY, CDR2 FYNNEI. This CDR3 is 15 amino acids long. Trimming removed 2 bases from V and 11 bases from J; junction bases left unmatched: 7.

This clonotype has ten or more counts. The chain links TRBV7-2 to TRBJ1-1; unclear D gene. The CDR3 contains 14 residues. The germline CDR1 and CDR2 sequences are SGHTA and FQGNSA. V was pared by 5 bases and J by 8 bases, with 18 bases between. This CDR3 reads CASSPTKGLAEAFF. The CDR3 DNA follows: TGTGCCAGCAGCCCCACGAAGGGATTGGCCGAAGCTTTCTTT.

This clonotype was found many times. The CDR3 DNA sequence: TGTGCCAGCAGCCTCAACAGGGTTGCAACTAATGAAAAACTGTTTTTT. This translates into CASSLNRVATNEKLFF. V is TRBV7-6 and J is TRBJ1-4, with a possible D match to TRBD1 (6 bases). The CDR3 spans 16 residues. Between the trimmed V and J ends, which lost 5 bases and 0 bases, there was a span of 13 bases. Germline V gene lookup returns CDR1 SGHVS and CDR2 FNYEAQ.

This clonotype was detected many times. Possible read error: a much larger clone is one base away. This CDR3 reads CASSYTGQPQHF. CDR3 nucleotide sequence: TGTGCCAGCAGTTACACGGGTCAGCCCCAGCATTTT. The genes are TRBV6-2 or TRBV6-3 and TRBJ1-5; unclear D gene. Trimming shortened V by 2 bases and J by 6 bases, and 5 bases separated the two germline ends. This CDR3 comprises 12 residues. Per the germline V gene, CDR1 is MNHEY and CDR2 is SVGEGT.

The chain combines TRBV28 with TRBJ1-2, with 9 bases identical to TRBD1. This CDR3 is built from 16 residues. V was clipped by 5 bases and J by 4 bases; unmatched bases: 11. Germline CDR1 and CDR2: MDHEN and SYDVKM. Here the CDR3 reads CASSGRDREESYGYTF. The CDR3 coding sequence is TGTGCCAGCAGTGGGAGGGACAGGGAGGAATCCTATGGCTACACCTTC.

The table lists this clonotype with many counts. The chain uses TRBV6-2 or TRBV6-3 and TRBJ1-1; 7 bases line up with TRBD1. Germline CDR1 reads MNHEY; CDR2 reads SVGEGT. The ends lost 3 bases at V and 7 bases at J; junction bases unmatched: 8. The CDR3 is 14 amino acids. The CDR3 sequence: CASSYKGAANEAFF. For the CDR3, the DNA is TGTGCCAGCAGTTATAAGGGGGCGGCGAATGAAGCTTTCTTT.

Ten or more counts support this clonotype. The rearrangement uses TRBV5-1 and TRBJ2-1; TRBD1 matches 11 bases. The CDR3 is made up of 16 amino acids. Germline trimming cut 4 bases from V and 7 bases from J; bases unmatched to any gene: 10. Germline loops: CDR1 SGHRS, CDR2 YFSETQ. This CDR3 reads CASSQRTGGGMNEQFF. The CDR3 region has the DNA TGCGCCAGCAGCCAACGGACAGGGGGCGGTATGAATGAGCAGTTCTTC.

This clonotype has ten or more counts. The V gene is TRBV2, the J gene TRBJ2-1, with D possibly TRBD1 on 6 matching bases. The CDR3 has 15 residues. Germline V lookup: CDR1 SNHLY, CDR2 FYNNEI. Trimming shortened V by 5 bases and J by 7 bases, and 18 bases separated the two germline ends. CDR3 DNA sequence: TGTGCCAGCAGTCCGTCTCAGGGGATTACAAATGAGCAGTTCTTC. This encodes CASSPSQGITNEQFF.

The genes are TRBV14 and TRBJ2-1, with D perhaps matching TRBD2 (5 bases). The germline V and J ends were trimmed by 2 bases and 8 bases, with 7 bases remaining between them. Looked up from germline, CDR1 is SGHDN and CDR2 is FVKESK. The CDR3 extends over 12 amino acids. CDR3 loop: CASSQRGYEQFF. The CDR3 DNA sequence: TGTGCCAGCAGCCAACGGGGTTATGAGCAGTTCTTC.

This rearrangement joins TRBV7-9 to TRBJ2-2; tentatively, D is TRBD2 (5 bases). The CDR3 is 16 residues long. V was clipped by 1 base and J by 0 bases, with 9 bases between them. Germline V CDR1 and CDR2: SEHNR, FQNEAQ (reference sequence). The CDR3 region has the DNA TGTGCCAGCAGCTTAGTGAACGGGGCGAACACCGGGGAGCTGTTTTTT. This encodes CASSLVNGANTGELFF.